The 22 T cell receptor beta chains below come from one sample, sequenced in a study of OX40 agonist ivuxolimab in advanced cancers. Sequenced by immunoSEQ multiplex PCR; TCRdb stores in-frame clones only, minus some. This sample has some 95,000 clones, with 90% to 95% found just once. The specimen comprised CD4+ or CD8+ T cells sorted from blood, sampled in a trial of the OX40 agonist ivuxolimab. The receptors were sampled from an adult with an advanced solid tumor such as melanoma, head and neck, liver or kidney cancer.

This clone was counted once. V gene TRBV5-1 combines with J gene TRBJ2-5; possible D gene TRBD1, 6 bases. Trimming removed 5 bases from V and 2 bases from J, with 10 bases in between. This CDR3 has 13 residues. Germline V CDR1 and CDR2: SGHRS, YFSETQ. The CDR3 DNA is TGCGCCAGCAGACCGGGACATCAAGAGACCCAGTACTTC. Translating it yields CASRPGHQETQYF.

This clone showed up just a few times. The V call is TRBV10-2, the J call TRBJ1-3, with D possibly being TRBD1 (6 bases). This CDR3 region has 15 residues. V lost 8 bases and J lost 0, with 14 bases in between. CDR1 is WSHSY, CDR2 SAAADI, per germline. Written as DNA, the CDR3 is TGCGCCAGCCGACAGGCCGAGGGCTCTGGAAACACCATATATTTT. Protein sequence: CASRQAEGSGNTIYF.

The V and J genes are TRBV6-1 and TRBJ1-4; 7 positions match TRBD1. The V gene end was trimmed by 4 bases and the J gene end by 6 bases; junction bases not matched to a gene: 5. CDR3 length equals 14 residues. The germline CDR1 and CDR2 sequences are MNHNS and SASEGT. The CDR3 spells CASSVTGNDEKLFF. The CDR3 DNA follows: TGTGCCAGCAGTGTGACAGGGAATGATGAAAAACTGTTTTTT.

This clone was picked up one time. The V and J genes are TRBV14 and TRBJ2-6; the D is unclear. V lost 1 base and J 0 bases, leaving 16 bases between the germline ends. The CDR3 consists of 19 residues. Germline values: CDR1 SGHDN, CDR2 FVKESK. In nucleotides, the CDR3 is TGTGCCAGCAGCCAAGGTAGATGGGATTTCGCCTCTGGGGCCAACGTCCTGACTTTC. Its translation: CASSQGRWDFASGANVLTF.

This chain's CDR3 is CASSMVAGGLTGELFF. CDR3 nucleotide sequence: TGTGCCAGTAGTATGGTAGCGGGAGGGTTGACCGGGGAGCTGTTTTTT. The chain combines TRBV19 with TRBJ2-2; 11 bases align to TRBD2. With V trimmed by 3 bases and J by 5 bases, 5 bases remained unmatched. The CDR3 has 16 amino acids. CDR1 is LNHDA, CDR2 SQIVND, per germline (reference sequence).

The count of this clone is one. The chain recombines TRBV10-3 with TRBJ2-7, with D unresolved. Trimming cost V 10 bases and J 0 bases, with 19 bases left between them. CDR3 length: 15 residues. CDR1 ENHRY and CDR2 SYGVKD come from the germline V gene. CDR3 sequence reads: CASRPSGGYSYEQYF. The CDR3, as DNA: TGTGCCAGCAGGCCCTCAGGTGGTTACTCCTACGAGCAGTACTTC.

The chain combines TRBV11-3 with TRBJ2-1; 12 bases line up with TRBD2. The V and J ends lost 2 bases and 8 bases, in that order; junction bases with no gene match: 7. The length of the CDR3 is 16 residues. Per the germline V gene, CDR1 is SGHNT and CDR2 is YENEEA. The CDR3 sequence is CASSLSLAGGPDEQFF. CDR3 DNA: TGTGCCAGCAGCTTATCTCTAGCGGGGGGGCCGGATGAGCAGTTCTTC.

A single count supports this clone. This chain joins TRBV14 and TRBJ2-1; 7 bases map to TRBD1. Germline loops: CDR1 SGHDN, CDR2 FVKESK. There are 16 residues in the CDR3. Unmatched junction bases numbered 10, after V lost 4 bases and J lost 4 bases. The CDR3 reads CASSLTGSAPYNEQFF. In DNA, the CDR3 is TGTGCCAGCAGCCTGACAGGGTCAGCGCCATACAATGAGCAGTTCTTC. The entire variable domain, with the rest obtained from reference TRBV14 and TRBJ2-1, is as follows: EAGVTQFPSHSVIEKGQTVTLRCDPISGHDNLYWYRRVMGKEIKFLLHFVKESKQDESGMPNNRFLAERTGGTYSTLKVQPAELEDSGVYFCASSLTGSAPYNEQFFGPGTRLTVL.

V gene TRBV5-6 combines with J gene TRBJ2-7, with 8 nucleotides matching TRBD2. In germline, CDR1 is SGHDT, CDR2 YYEEEE. V was clipped by 6 bases and J by 4 bases; unmatched bases: 12. This CDR3 spans 15 amino acids. The CDR3: CASTKIAGNMYEQYF. The DNA for the CDR3 is TGTGCCAGCACCAAGATAGCGGGAAATATGTACGAGCAGTACTTC. Complete variable domain (other parts from reference TRBV5-6 and TRBJ2-7): DAGVTQSPTHLIKTRGQQVTLRCSPKSGHDTVSWYQQALGQGPQFIFQYYEEEERQRGNFPDRFSGHQFPNYSSELNVNALLLGDSALYLCASTKIAGNMYEQYFGPGTRLTVT.

The genes are TRBV6-8 and TRBJ2-5; D gene ambiguous. In germline, CDR1 is MNHGY, CDR2 SAAAGT. Trimming left V 1 base short and J 3 bases short, with 9 bases between. This CDR3 is built from 14 residues. The CDR3 loop reads CASSYFFPEETQYF. The CDR3, as DNA: TGTGCCAGCAGTTACTTTTTCCCCGAAGAGACCCAGTACTTC.

The V call is TRBV5-1, the J call TRBJ2-7; the D is unclear. Trimming took off 0 bases at V and 5 bases at J, with 9 bases between the two ends. CDR3 length: 13 residues. Per the germline V gene, CDR1 is SGHRS and CDR2 is YFSETQ. The CDR3 sequence is CASSLGQENEQYF. CDR3 nucleotide sequence: TGCGCCAGCAGCTTGGGTCAAGAAAACGAGCAGTACTTC.

The chain combines TRBV27 with TRBJ1-5, with D unclear. The CDR3 covers 14 residues. Germline assignment: CDR1 MNHEY and CDR2 SMNVEV (reference sequence). V lost 4 bases and J 8 bases, leaving 15 bases between the germline ends. The CDR3 nucleotides read TGTGCCAGCAGTTCCCCGGGAAGAGAGGAGCCCCAGCATTTT. Amino acid sequence: CASSSPGREEPQHF.

The gene calls are TRBV5-1 and TRBJ2-7, with D perhaps TRBD1 or TRBD2 (6 bases each). The ends were cut back, 1 base at V and 0 bases at J, with 11 bases in the middle. Germline V gene lookup returns CDR1 SGHRS and CDR2 YFSETQ. This CDR3 is built from 15 residues. This CDR3 is CASSLPGAGSYEQYF. The DNA for the CDR3 is TGCGCCAGCAGCTTGCCGGGGGCCGGCTCCTACGAGCAGTACTTC. The full variable domain, rest sourced from reference TRBV5-1 and TRBJ2-7, is KAGVTQTPRYLIKTRGQQVTLSCSPISGHRSVSWYQQTPGQGLQFLFEYFSETQRNKGNFPGRFSGRQFSNSRSEMNVSTLELGDSALYLCASSLPGAGSYEQYFGPGTRLTVT.

This clone was seen only once. V usage is TRBV27 and J usage is TRBJ2-6; D gene uncertain. The CDR3 covers 17 residues. Trimming cost V 2 bases and J 0 bases, with 11 bases left between them. CDR1 and CDR2 from the germline V gene are MNHEY and SMNVEV (reference sequence). As DNA, the CDR3 is TGTGCCAGCAGTTTACTGGGTCTGAGCTCTGGGGCCAACGTCCTGACTTTC. Its protein product is CASSLLGLSSGANVLTF.

V and J are TRBV5-5 and TRBJ2-7; D is undetermined. Germline lookup yields CDR1 SGHKS and CDR2 YYEKEE (reference sequence). This CDR3 region has 12 residues. Trimming took 0 bases from V and 6 from J, leaving 7 bases between them. The CDR3 DNA sequence: TGTGCCAGCAGCTTGGAGATTGCCGAGCAGTACTTC. Protein product: CASSLEIAEQYF.

The CDR3 is CASSPTSGGPREQYF. The DNA of the CDR3 is TGCGCCAGCAGCCCAACTAGCGGTGGTCCTCGGGAGCAGTACTTC. This sequence joins TRBV5-1 and TRBJ2-7, with 8 bases that match TRBD2. CDR3 length equals 15 residues. Germline V gene sequence: CDR1 SGHRS, CDR2 YFSETQ. V lost 4 bases to trimming and J lost 7 bases; unmatched junction nucleotides: 13.

The chain uses TRBV19 and TRBJ2-5; TRBD2 aligns across 12 bases. The CDR3 is 15 amino acids. V was pared by 5 bases and J by 2 bases, with 3 bases of the junction left unmatched. Germline assignment: CDR1 LNHDA and CDR2 SQIVND (reference sequence). CDR3 in amino acids: CASSVLAGGQETQYF. The CDR3 nucleotides are TGTGCCAGTAGTGTTCTAGCGGGGGGGCAAGAGACCCAGTACTTC.

Only one count was recorded for this clone. This chain joins TRBV9 and TRBJ2-3; D perhaps matches TRBD2 (5 bases). The length of the CDR3 is 15 residues. Trimming took 4 bases from V and 10 from J, leaving 22 bases between them. Germline assignment: CDR1 SGDLS and CDR2 YYNGEE. CDR3 amino acids: CASSPRSGLPTAQYF. DNA for the CDR3: TGTGCCAGCAGCCCTCGAAGTGGACTGCCGACGGCGCAGTATTTT.

This sequence joins TRBV30 and TRBJ2-5; TRBD1 matches at 7 bases. Germline CDR1 GTSNPN, CDR2 SVGIG (reference sequence). J gave up 2 bases and V 0 bases, and 3 bases lay outside the gene matches. The CDR3 has 14 residues. The CDR3 sequence: CAWSVGGSQETQYF. In nucleotides, the CDR3 is TGTGCCTGGAGTGTAGGGGGCTCTCAAGAGACCCAGTACTTC.

The chain joins TRBV5-5 to TRBJ2-7; 9 bases align to TRBD2. This CDR3 is 15 amino acids long. V lost 2 bases and J lost 2; bases outside the gene matches: 5. Germline V gene data show CDR1 as SGHKS and CDR2 as YYEKEE (reference sequence). CDR3 in DNA: TGTGCCAGCAGCTTTAGACTAGCGGCTGCCTACGAGCAGTACTTC. This gives the protein CASSFRLAAAYEQYF.

This CDR3 is CASKVMSGSSYEQYF. For the CDR3, the DNA is TGTGCCAGCAAGGTTATGAGCGGGTCCTCCTACGAGCAGTACTTC. The chain joins TRBV27 to TRBJ2-7; possibly TRBD2 for D (6 bases). Deletions cut 7 bases from V and 0 bases from J, with 16 bases between. Per the germline V gene, CDR1 is MNHEY and CDR2 is SMNVEV (reference sequence). This CDR3 has 15 amino acids.

The rearrangement joins TRBV7-2 to TRBJ1-2, with TRBD1 matching over 10 bases. CDR1 and CDR2 from the germline V gene are SGHTA and FQGNSA. The CDR3 is 14 amino acids. J lost 12 bases, V lost 1 base, and 8 bases had no gene match. CDR3 residues: CASSLVGQGKSDTF. CDR3 nucleotides: TGTGCCAGCAGCTTAGTGGGACAGGGGAAAAGTGACACCTTC.